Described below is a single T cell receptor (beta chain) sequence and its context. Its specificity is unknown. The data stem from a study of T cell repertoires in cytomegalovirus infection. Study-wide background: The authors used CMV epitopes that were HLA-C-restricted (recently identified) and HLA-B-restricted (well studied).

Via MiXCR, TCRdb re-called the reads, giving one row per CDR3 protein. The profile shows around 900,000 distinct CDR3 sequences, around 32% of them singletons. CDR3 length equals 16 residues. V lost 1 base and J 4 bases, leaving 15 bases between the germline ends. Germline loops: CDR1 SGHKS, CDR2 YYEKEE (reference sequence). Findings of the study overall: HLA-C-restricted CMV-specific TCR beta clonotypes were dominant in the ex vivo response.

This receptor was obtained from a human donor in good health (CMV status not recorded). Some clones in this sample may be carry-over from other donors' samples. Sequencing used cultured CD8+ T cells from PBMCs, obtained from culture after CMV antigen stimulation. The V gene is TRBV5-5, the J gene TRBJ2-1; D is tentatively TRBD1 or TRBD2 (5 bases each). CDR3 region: CASSLSTRGGYNEQFF. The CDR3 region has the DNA TGTGCCAGCAGCTTGTCTACGAGGGGTGGATACAATGAGCAGTTCTTC.